These 32 T cell receptor beta chains came from one sample sequenced in a study of T-cell memory formation after mild COVID-19. TCRdb ran MiXCR on the 5' RACE reads and lists one entry per CDR3 protein. Among 200,000 to 300,000 distinct CDR3 sequences listed, 15% were seen once. Source material: PBMCs or a T cell subset sorted from them (not recorded which). Receptor source: an adult woman who had mild COVID-19 (a few samples of this study predate the infection). Cell type and time point are not known.

The rearrangement links TRBV29-1 to TRBJ2-1; TRBD2 matches 8 bases. In germline, CDR1 is SQVTM, CDR2 ANQGSEA. The CDR3 extends over 13 amino acids. V shed 4 bases, J shed 6 bases, and the junction held 5 bases outside the gene matches. The CDR3 spells CSVATSVVNEQFF. The CDR3 coding sequence is TGCAGCGTTGCGACTAGCGTGGTCAATGAGCAGTTCTTC.

CDR3 loop: CASSRTGASWELFF. The CDR3 nucleotides are TGTGCCAGCAGTCGGACAGGCGCCAGTTGGGAGCTGTTTTTT. The J gene is TRBJ2-2, the V gene TRBV6-2 or TRBV6-3, with TRBD1 identical over 7 bases. V was pared by 5 bases and J by 9 bases, with 9 bases of the junction left unmatched. Germline V CDR1 and CDR2: MNHEY, SVGEGT. This CDR3 comprises 14 residues.

The V and J genes are TRBV5-4 and TRBJ2-1, with 12 bases matching TRBD2. Germline assignment: CDR1 SGHNT and CDR2 YYREEE (reference sequence). J was trimmed by 2 bases and V by 4 bases; bases with no gene match: 4. The CDR3 runs to 16 residues. CDR3 sequence (DNA): TGTGCCAGCAGCCGACCTAGCGGGGGGGCCTACAATGAGCAGTTCTTC. Protein product: CASSRPSGGAYNEQFF.

This clonotype was picked up many times. The chain is built from TRBV7-8 and TRBJ2-7; 9 bases match TRBD1. Germline CDR1 and CDR2: SGHVS and FQNEAQ. V shed 5 bases, J shed 1 base, and the junction held 9 bases outside the gene matches. The CDR3 has 16 amino acids. The CDR3 DNA reads as TGTGCCAGCAGCCAGTCCGGGACAGGGAGTTCCTACGAGCAGTACTTC. Protein sequence: CASSQSGTGSSYEQYF. The variable domain in full, with the rest retrieved from reference TRBV7-8 and TRBJ2-7, is GAGVSQSPRYKVAKRGQDVALRCDPISGHVSLFWYQQALGQGPEFLTYFQNEAQLDKSGLPSDRFFAERPEGSVSTLKIQRTQQEDSAVYLCASSQSGTGSSYEQYFGPGTRLTVT.

The sample holds a few counts of this clonotype. V gene TRBV6-6 combines with J gene TRBJ2-1; 9 nucleotides align to TRBD2. Germline V gives CDR1 MNHNY, CDR2 SVGAGI (reference sequence). V gave up 5 bases and J gave up 0 bases; unmatched junction bases: 20. The CDR3 contains 21 residues. DNA for the CDR3: TGTGCCAGCAGTCCACGCCGGACTAGCGCCTACCCAAAGAGCTCCTACAATGAGCAGTTCTTC. This codes for CASSPRRTSAYPKSSYNEQFF.

V is TRBV9 and J is TRBJ2-1; a weak D match, TRBD2 (5 bases). Trimming stripped 0 bases from V and 0 bases from J, with 10 bases between. The CDR3 loop spans 16 amino acids. CDR1 and CDR2 (germline): SGDLS, YYNGEE. Here the CDR3 reads CASSVGGRSSYNEQFF. The CDR3 nucleotides read TGTGCCAGCAGCGTAGGCGGGCGGAGCTCCTACAATGAGCAGTTCTTC.

The chain has TRBV12-3 or TRBV12-4 and TRBJ1-2; D is possibly TRBD1 (6 bases). The CDR3 length is 15 residues. Between the trimmed V and J ends, which lost 1 base and 4 bases, there was a span of 13 bases. The CDR3 loop is CASSLGPGQLYGYTF. CDR3 nucleotide sequence: TGTGCCAGCAGTTTAGGACCCGGACAGCTCTATGGCTACACCTTC.

This clonotype was counted only a few times. The CDR3: CASSSLGGSTDTQYF. In DNA, the CDR3 is TGTGCCAGTAGTAGTCTTGGGGGGAGCACAGATACGCAGTATTTT. The chain carries TRBV19 and TRBJ2-3; the D gene is possibly TRBD2 (6 bases). The CDR3 sequence is 15 residues long. Trimming shortened V by 4 bases and J by 0 bases, and 11 bases separated the two germline ends. Germline CDR1 reads LNHDA; CDR2 reads SQIVND (reference sequence).

This clonotype was recorded a few times. The chain employs TRBV2 and TRBJ2-1; 11 bases are a match to TRBD2. V was pared by 1 base and J by 8 bases, with 4 bases of the junction left unmatched. CDR1 is SNHLY and CDR2 is FYNNEI in the germline V gene. The CDR3 loop spans 15 amino acids. CDR3 coding DNA: TGTGCCAGCAGTGAAGAACTAGCGGGAGCAGATGAGCAGTTCTTC. Residues: CASSEELAGADEQFF.

This clonotype was seen at least ten times. The V and J genes are TRBV20-1 and TRBJ1-1, with D perhaps TRBD1 (5 bases). Trimming shortened V by 6 bases and J by 0 bases, and 14 bases separated the two germline ends. This CDR3 spans 14 amino acids. Germline values: CDR1 DFQATT, CDR2 SNEGSKA (reference sequence). CDR3 nucleotide sequence: TGCAGTGCAACAGGAGGGGAAATGAACACTGAAGCTTTCTTT. Residues: CSATGGEMNTEAFF.

This clonotype appeared many times. The chain combines TRBV4-3 with TRBJ2-6; D gene ambiguous. This CDR3 has 16 amino acids. Trimming cost V 3 bases and J 1 base, with 10 bases left between them. Germline values: CDR1 LGHNA, CDR2 YSLEER. The CDR3 is CASSHQMGSGANVLTF. The DNA for the CDR3 is TGCGCCAGCAGCCATCAAATGGGTTCTGGGGCCAACGTCCTGACTTTC.

The rearrangement uses TRBV6-5 and TRBJ1-2; 7 positions agree with TRBD1. Germline CDR1 and CDR2: MNHEY and SVGAGI. Trimming at V came to 2 bases and at J to 8 bases, leaving 8 bases not matched to a gene. The CDR3 covers 14 residues. CDR3 DNA: TGTGCCAGCAGTTACACCGACAGGGTGGGAGGCTACACCTTC. It encodes CASSYTDRVGGYTF.

The chain recombines TRBV5-5 with TRBJ2-1; D may match TRBD1 or TRBD2 (5 bases each). CDR3 length: 15 amino acids. Trimming removed 0 bases from V and 6 bases from J, with 13 bases in between. Germline loops: CDR1 SGHKS, CDR2 YYEKEE (reference sequence). The CDR3 sequence is CASSLDPGRTNEQFF. As DNA, the CDR3 is TGTGCCAGCAGCTTGGACCCGGGGCGCACCAATGAGCAGTTCTTC.

This clonotype was picked up many times. V is TRBV7-2 and J is TRBJ1-4, with D possibly being TRBD1 (6 bases). The CDR3 has 12 amino acids. With 5 bases removed from V and 14 bases from J, the gap between germline ends came to 15 bases. Germline V gene data show CDR1 as SGHTA and CDR2 as FQGNSA. The CDR3 DNA is TGTGCCAGCAGCCTGGGGGGCAGCAGGCTGTTTTTT. This sequence encodes CASSLGGSRLFF.

The gene calls are TRBV18 and TRBJ2-3; possible D gene TRBD2, 6 bases. Germline values: CDR1 KGHSH, CDR2 LQKENI. Trimming left V 4 bases short and J 0 bases short, with 14 bases between. The CDR3 totals 16 residues. The CDR3 sequence is CASSRSAEGSTDTQYF. The CDR3, as DNA: TGTGCCAGCTCACGCAGCGCGGAGGGTAGCACAGATACGCAGTATTTT.

The chain joins TRBV20-1 to TRBJ1-1; 7 positions agree with TRBD1. From germline, CDR1 is DFQATT and CDR2 SNEGSKA (reference sequence). The CDR3 runs to 13 residues. V trimming: 6 bases; J trimming: 4 bases; junction bases outside the gene matches: 8. CDR3 loop: CSADLQGSTEAFF. The CDR3 DNA reads as TGCAGTGCCGACCTACAGGGGTCCACTGAAGCTTTCTTT.

This clonotype was observed a few times. The chain carries TRBV2 and TRBJ2-1; 10 nucleotides line up with TRBD1. J gave up 7 bases and V 6 bases, and 9 bases lay outside the gene matches. CDR1 and CDR2 from the germline V gene are SNHLY and FYNNEI. This CDR3 spans 15 amino acids. The CDR3 here is CASSARDRGANEQFF. For the CDR3, the DNA is TGTGCCAGCAGCGCACGGGACAGGGGCGCGAATGAGCAGTTCTTC.

This clonotype was counted a few times. V and J are TRBV10-3 and TRBJ2-2; maybe TRBD1 (5 bases). From germline, CDR1 is ENHRY and CDR2 SYGVKD. The CDR3 loop spans 14 amino acids. Trimming pared 10 bases from V and 4 bases from J, leaving 16 bases between. CDR3 region: CATGHETLTGELFF. The CDR3 nucleotides are TGTGCCACCGGACACGAGACCCTCACCGGGGAGCTGTTTTTT.

The chain carries TRBV2 and TRBJ2-7, with no clear D. CDR1 and CDR2 from the germline V gene are SNHLY and FYNNEI. Trimming left V 6 bases short and J 5 bases short, with 11 bases between. This CDR3 has 12 residues. The CDR3 protein is CASRMDGNEQYF. For the CDR3, the DNA is TGTGCCAGCAGAATGGACGGAAACGAGCAGTACTTC.

The gene calls are TRBV12-3 or TRBV12-4 and TRBJ1-2; D is unclear. CDR3 length equals 13 residues. The germline V and J ends were trimmed by 5 bases and 8 bases, with 15 bases remaining between them. CDR3 nucleotide sequence: TGTGCCAGCAGTCCTACAAGTCGGGCGGGCTACACCTTC. Translation gives CASSPTSRAGYTF.

This clonotype was observed a handful of times. The chain's CDR3 is CASRPAGGTAGGTGELFF. CDR3 nucleotide sequence: TGTGCCAGCAGACCGGCAGGAGGGACAGCGGGAGGCACCGGGGAGCTGTTTTTT. The genes are TRBV7-2 and TRBJ2-2; 9 bases are a match to TRBD2. Germline CDR1 and CDR2: SGHTA and FQGNSA. This CDR3 comprises 18 residues. The trim removed 6 bases at V and 4 bases at J, leaving 15 bases unmatched.

This chain joins TRBV6-5 and TRBJ2-1; D remains unclear. The germline V gene has CDR1 MNHEY and CDR2 SVGAGI. There are 14 residues in the CDR3. The ends were cut back, 4 bases at V and 9 bases at J, with 16 bases in the middle. The DNA of the CDR3 is TGTGCCAGCAGTTTTAGGCTATCCGCAGGTGAGCAGTTCTTC. Amino acid sequence: CASSFRLSAGEQFF.

This clonotype was counted between two and nine times. CDR3 protein: CATSQVSSTEAFF. The CDR3 DNA is TGTGCCACCAGTCAGGTTTCGTCCACTGAAGCTTTCTTT. V is TRBV15 and J is TRBJ1-1; D unresolved. The V end lost 6 bases, the J end lost 4 bases, and 12 bases lay between the germline ends. The CDR3 extends over 13 amino acids. Germline CDR1 LNHNV, CDR2 YYDKDF (reference sequence).

This sequence joins TRBV7-3 and TRBJ1-1; D not resolved. The ends were cut back, 4 bases at V and 4 bases at J, with 10 bases in the middle. Germline values: CDR1 SGHTA, CDR2 FQGTGA. This CDR3 is 13 amino acids long. The CDR3 DNA sequence: TGTGCCAGCAGCTATGGATCGGGCACTGAAGCTTTCTTT. As protein: CASSYGSGTEAFF.

This clonotype was seen a few times. The chain is built from TRBV6-5 and TRBJ1-2; no definite D call. V lost 6 bases and J lost 8, with 19 bases in between. Germline CDR1 MNHEY, CDR2 SVGAGI. The CDR3 totals 14 residues. The chain's CDR3 is CASRDGPAKGGYTF. CDR3 nucleotide sequence: TGTGCCAGCAGGGACGGCCCGGCCAAAGGGGGCTACACCTTC.

This clonotype was seen more than once but under ten times. V usage is TRBV9 and J usage is TRBJ2-7, with a weak D call TRBD2 (6 bases). Trimming stripped 4 bases from V and 0 bases from J, with 20 bases between. From germline, CDR1 is SGDLS and CDR2 YYNGEE. The CDR3 contains 17 residues. The CDR3 is CASSPRGSGISSYEQYF. As DNA, the CDR3 is TGTGCCAGCAGCCCTCGGGGTAGCGGCATCTCCTCCTACGAGCAGTACTTC. Full variable domain (rest looked up from reference TRBV9 and TRBJ2-7): DSGVTQTPKHLITATGQRVTLRCSPRSGDLSVYWYQQSLDQGLQFLIQYYNGEERAKGNILERFSAQQFPDLHSELNLSSLELGDSALYFCASSPRGSGISSYEQYFGPGTRLTVT.

The sample holds a few counts of this clonotype. CDR3 nucleotides: TGTGCCAGCAGGATACCCAGTAGTCCTGGCTACACCTTC. It encodes CASRIPSSPGYTF. The V call is TRBV12-3 or TRBV12-4, the J call TRBJ1-2; no clear D gene. The germline V and J ends were trimmed by 6 bases and 7 bases, with 15 bases remaining between them. This CDR3 is built from 13 residues.

This clonotype was counted many times. The V gene is TRBV7-2, the J gene TRBJ2-6, with D possibly matching TRBD1 (5 bases). This CDR3 spans 17 amino acids. V lost 1 base to trimming and J lost 1 base, with 11 bases between them. CDR1 and CDR2 from the germline V gene are SGHTA and FQGNSA. The CDR3 loop reads CASSLGWQGSGANVLTF. The DNA of the CDR3 is TGTGCCAGCAGCTTAGGGTGGCAGGGATCTGGGGCCAACGTCCTGACTTTC.

This chain connects TRBV7-9 to TRBJ2-1; 8 bases map to TRBD2. The V segment lost 5 bases and the J segment 7 bases; nucleotides outside the gene matches: 13. The CDR3 is made up of 16 amino acids. The germline V gene encodes CDR1 SEHNR and CDR2 FQNEAQ (reference sequence). CDR3: CASSPLLAGNHNEQFF. In DNA, the CDR3 is TGTGCCAGCAGCCCCCTCCTAGCGGGTAATCATAATGAGCAGTTCTTC.

The chain employs TRBV24-1 and TRBJ2-5; 7 nucleotides match TRBD1. V shed 4 bases and J 5 bases; nucleotides not matched to a gene: 6. CDR3 length equals 14 residues. CDR1 and CDR2 from the germline V gene are KGHDR and SFDVKD. The CDR3 nucleotides read TGTGCCACCAGTGAGCCGACAGGGATGGAGACCCAGTACTTC. Its translation: CATSEPTGMETQYF.

This clonotype has only a few counts. The chain links TRBV10-2 to TRBJ2-2; 11 bases are a match to TRBD2. Germline V gene data show CDR1 as WSHSY and CDR2 as SAAADI. J was trimmed by 0 bases and V by 11 bases; bases with no gene match: 11. This CDR3 has 17 amino acids. The CDR3 DNA reads as TGCGCCCACCGGAGGGCTAGCGGGGGGCCGAACACCGGGGAGCTGTTTTTT. The encoded protein is CAHRRASGGPNTGELFF.

The chain combines TRBV4-1 with TRBJ2-1; 12 nucleotides match TRBD2. The CDR3 loop spans 17 amino acids. CDR1 and CDR2 from the germline V gene are MGHRA and YSYEKL. Unmatched junction bases numbered 5, after V lost 1 base and J lost 4 bases. The CDR3 DNA reads as TGCGCCAGCAGCCAAGCTAGCGGGGGGGCCACTTACAATGAGCAGTTCTTC. Its protein is CASSQASGGATYNEQFF.